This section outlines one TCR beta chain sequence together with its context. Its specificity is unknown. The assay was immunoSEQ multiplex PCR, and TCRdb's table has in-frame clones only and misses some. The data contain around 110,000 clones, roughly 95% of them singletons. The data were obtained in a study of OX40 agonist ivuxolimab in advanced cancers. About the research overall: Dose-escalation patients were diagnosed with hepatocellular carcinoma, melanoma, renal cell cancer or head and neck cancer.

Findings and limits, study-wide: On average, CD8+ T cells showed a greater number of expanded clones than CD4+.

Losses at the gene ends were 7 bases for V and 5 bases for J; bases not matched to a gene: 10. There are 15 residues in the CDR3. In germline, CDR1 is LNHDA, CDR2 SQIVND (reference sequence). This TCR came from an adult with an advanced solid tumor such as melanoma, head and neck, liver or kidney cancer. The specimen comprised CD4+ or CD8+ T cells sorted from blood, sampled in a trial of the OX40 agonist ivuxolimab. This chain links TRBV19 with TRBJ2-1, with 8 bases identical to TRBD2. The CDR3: CASTGRGTRDNEQFF. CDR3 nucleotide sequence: TGTGCCAGTACCGGGAGGGGTACGCGGGACAATGAGCAGTTCTTC.